Reported below is one T cell receptor (beta chain). The data derive from a study of blood T cell repertoires in COVID-19. At the level of the study: The study drew acute and convalescent COVID-19 samples from the United States, Italy and Spain.

Trimming pared 0 bases from V and 8 bases from J, leaving 13 bases between. This CDR3 has 15 amino acids. The V gene's germline CDR1 is MRHNA and CDR2 SNTAGT. How the authors handled the data: Reference gene primers were amplified, and this amplification served to estimate nucleated cell counts. Here immunoSEQ multiplex PCR was the method, and the copy in TCRdb shows in-frame clones only, minus some. That table supplies the V and J calls and clone size; D and trimming were determined from the DNA. The sample carries around 160,000 clones, 87% recorded once. Sequenced material: peripheral blood. The TCR was taken from a man older than 75 with acute or convalescent COVID-19. The chain links TRBV6-4 to TRBJ1-4, with D perhaps matching TRBD1 (6 bases). CDR3 DNA sequence: TGTGCCAGCAGTGACTCGTGGCAGGGGAAAGAAAAACTGTTTTTT. As protein: CASSDSWQGKEKLFF.